A selection of T cell receptor beta chains follows, all from one sample in a study of T cell responses to AZD1222 COVID-19 vaccine. Some clones are missing from TCRdb's copy, which holds only in-frame ones; the method was immunoSEQ multiplex PCR. The sample carries fewer than 120,000 clones, about nine tenths recorded once. Sequenced here: peripheral blood, sampled 28 days after the second AZD1222 dose. These receptors came from an adult who received the AZD1222 COVID-19 vaccine. Each CDR3 is given with its conserved first and last residue. The D gene is left open where the match is weak. Size is omitted from some rows. Given values are once, few, many or a class for expanded clones.

abundance: .; v_gene: TRBV29-1; j_gene: TRBJ1-1; d_gene: .; CDR3nt: TGCAGCGTTTTTCCCGTGAGGGCCACTGAAGCTTTCTTT; CDR3aa: CSVFPVRATEAFF
abundance: .; v_gene: TRBV4-2; j_gene: TRBJ2-7; d_gene: .; CDR3nt: TGTGCCAGCAGCCAAGCTGTAGGGGGGCATTCCCCCTACGAGCAGTACTTC; CDR3aa: CASSQAVGGHSPYEQYF
abundance: .; v_gene: TRBV6-5; j_gene: TRBJ1-1; d_gene: TRBD1; CDR3nt: TGTGCCAGCAGTTACGGGAACAGGGGACAGACTGAAGCTTTCTTT; CDR3aa: CASSYGNRGQTEAFF
abundance: .; v_gene: TRBV9; j_gene: TRBJ1-2; d_gene: TRBD1; CDR3nt: TGTGCCAGTTCCCGGGACAGGGGGCTTGGCGGCTACACCTTC; CDR3aa: CASSRDRGLGGYTF
abundance: .; v_gene: TRBV7-2; j_gene: TRBJ1-2; d_gene: TRBD1; CDR3nt: TGTGCCAGCAGCCCCCGGGACAGTCTCTATGGCTACACCTTC; CDR3aa: CASSPRDSLYGYTF
abundance: .; v_gene: TRBV24-1; j_gene: TRBJ1-5; d_gene: .; CDR3nt: TGTGCCACCCAGACCTCCGCAGGGGTTAGGCAGCCCCAGCATTTT; CDR3aa: CATQTSAGVRQPQHF
abundance: .; v_gene: TRBV11-2; j_gene: TRBJ2-7; d_gene: .; CDR3nt: TGTGCCAGCAGCACACGGCCGGACACCAGCTACGAGCAGTACTTC; CDR3aa: CASSTRPDTSYEQYF
abundance: .; v_gene: TRBV7-9; j_gene: TRBJ2-5; d_gene: .; CDR3nt: TGTGCCAGCAGCCACGACCGGGGCCAAGAGACCCAGTACTTC; CDR3aa: CASSHDRGQETQYF
abundance: .; v_gene: TRBV9; j_gene: TRBJ1-3; d_gene: TRBD1; CDR3nt: TGTGCCAGCAGCGCACAGGGGTCTGGAAACACCATATATTTT; CDR3aa: CASSAQGSGNTIYF
abundance: .; v_gene: TRBV4-2; j_gene: TRBJ1-2; d_gene: .; CDR3nt: TGTGCCAGCAGCCAAGATGGGGCAGCCCAGGCTAATGGCTACACCTTC; CDR3aa: CASSQDGAAQANGYTF
abundance: .; v_gene: TRBV16; j_gene: TRBJ1-2; d_gene: .; CDR3nt: TGTGCCAGCAGCCTGACAACAGGGACCATTAACTATGGCTACACCTTC; CDR3aa: CASSLTTGTINYGYTF
abundance: .; v_gene: TRBV28; j_gene: TRBJ2-7; d_gene: .; CDR3nt: TGTGCCAGCAGTTTCCTCAGACAGGCATACGAGCAGTACTTC; CDR3aa: CASSFLRQAYEQYF
abundance: few; v_gene: TRBV4-3; j_gene: TRBJ1-4; d_gene: .; CDR3nt: TGCGCCAGCAGCCAATTTGCCAGGGCAACTAATGAAAAACTGTTTTTT; CDR3aa: CASSQFARATNEKLFF
abundance: once; v_gene: TRBV6-5; j_gene: TRBJ1-3; d_gene: .; CDR3nt: TGTGCCACCGGCATTTCGGCTGGAAACACCATATATTTT; CDR3aa: CATGISAGNTIYF
abundance: .; v_gene: TRBV9; j_gene: TRBJ2-1; d_gene: TRBD2; CDR3nt: TGTGCCAGCAGCGTAGTGTCGGGGGGGATCTACAATGAGCAGTTCTTC; CDR3aa: CASSVVSGGIYNEQFF
abundance: .; v_gene: TRBV18; j_gene: TRBJ1-1; d_gene: .; CDR3nt: TGTGCCAGCTCACCGTCAATAGATAACACTGAAGCTTTCTTT; CDR3aa: CASSPSIDNTEAFF
abundance: medium-sized; v_gene: TRBV15; j_gene: TRBJ2-6; d_gene: .; CDR3nt: TGTGCCACCAGCAGAGACTCTGGGGCCAACGTCCTGACTTTC; CDR3aa: CATSRDSGANVLTF
abundance: .; v_gene: TRBV29-1; j_gene: TRBJ1-2; d_gene: TRBD1; CDR3nt: TGCAGCGTTGAGGAACAGGGGAGCGGCTACACCTTC; CDR3aa: CSVEEQGSGYTF
abundance: .; v_gene: TRBV18; j_gene: TRBJ2-7; d_gene: .; CDR3nt: TGTGCCAGCTCACCACCGGCCGCCTCCTACGAGCAGTACTTC; CDR3aa: CASSPPAASYEQYF
abundance: .; v_gene: TRBV19; j_gene: TRBJ1-5; d_gene: .; CDR3nt: TGTGCCAGTAGTTCAACAGTTAGCAATCAGCCCCAGCATTTT; CDR3aa: CASSSTVSNQPQHF
abundance: once; v_gene: TRBV5-1; j_gene: TRBJ2-7; d_gene: TRBD1; CDR3nt: TGCGCCACCAGAAGGACAGGTGGGTCCTACGAGCAGTACTTC; CDR3aa: CATRRTGGSYEQYF
abundance: .; v_gene: TRBV5-1; j_gene: TRBJ1-6; d_gene: TRBD1; CDR3nt: TGCGCCAGCACGGGACAGGATAATTCACCCCTCCACTTT; CDR3aa: CASTGQDNSPLHF
abundance: once; v_gene: TRBV7-8; j_gene: TRBJ2-1; d_gene: .; CDR3nt: TGTGCCAGCAGCTTAGCTTCTCAGGGGATCAATGAGCAGTTCTTC; CDR3aa: CASSLASQGINEQFF
abundance: .; v_gene: TRBV10-1; j_gene: TRBJ1-1; d_gene: .; CDR3nt: TGCGCCCGACTTTGGGGGGAAGCGAACACTGAAGCTTTCTTT; CDR3aa: CARLWGEANTEAFF
abundance: .; v_gene: TRBV11-2; j_gene: TRBJ1-3; d_gene: TRBD1; CDR3nt: TGTGCCAGCAGCTATGGACAGGGCTCTGGAAACACCATATATTTT; CDR3aa: CASSYGQGSGNTIYF
abundance: .; v_gene: TRBV5-4; j_gene: TRBJ2-5; d_gene: TRBD2; CDR3nt: TGTGCCAGCAGCTCGGCGGCGGGGGGGCCCGAGGCTAGGGAGACCCAGTACTTC; CDR3aa: CASSSAAGGPEARETQYF
abundance: .; v_gene: TRBV30; j_gene: TRBJ2-3; d_gene: .; CDR3nt: TGTGCCTGGAGGCCACCACTTCCCAGCACAGATACGCAGTATTTT; CDR3aa: CAWRPPLPSTDTQYF
abundance: .; v_gene: TRBV5-5; j_gene: TRBJ2-4; d_gene: .; CDR3nt: TGTGCCAGCAGCCCCACTTCACTGGACAACATTCAGTACTTC; CDR3aa: CASSPTSLDNIQYF
abundance: .; v_gene: TRBV4-2; j_gene: TRBJ2-3; d_gene: .; CDR3nt: TGTGCCAGCAGCCCGTTGGACAGTGGCGGCACAGATACGCAGTATTTT; CDR3aa: CASSPLDSGGTDTQYF
abundance: .; v_gene: TRBV5-4; j_gene: TRBJ2-5; d_gene: TRBD1; CDR3nt: TGTGCCAGCAGCCAGGACAGGGCAGTAGAGACCCAGTACTTC; CDR3aa: CASSQDRAVETQYF
abundance: .; v_gene: TRBV14; j_gene: TRBJ1-4; d_gene: .; CDR3nt: TGTGCCAGCAGCCTCCTCTCGGCGGGGAATGAAAAACTGTTTTTT; CDR3aa: CASSLLSAGNEKLFF
abundance: few; v_gene: TRBV5-5; j_gene: TRBJ2-7; d_gene: .; CDR3nt: TGTGCCAGCAGCTCGTTGCGGGGCGCCTACGAGCAGTACTTC; CDR3aa: CASSSLRGAYEQYF
abundance: .; v_gene: TRBV19; j_gene: TRBJ1-2; d_gene: .; CDR3nt: TGTGCCATCTCACGGGGATGGGGTAACTATGGCTACACCTTC; CDR3aa: CAISRGWGNYGYTF
abundance: .; v_gene: TRBV5-1; j_gene: TRBJ2-6; d_gene: TRBD1; CDR3nt: TGCGCCAGCAGCGGCTACCTACGGGACAGCCACACCTCTGGGGCCAACGTCCTGACTTTC; CDR3aa: CASSGYLRDSHTSGANVLTF
abundance: .; v_gene: TRBV2; j_gene: TRBJ1-3; d_gene: .; CDR3nt: TGTGCCAGCAATAGGGATCCAGGAAACACCATATATTTT; CDR3aa: CASNRDPGNTIYF
abundance: once; v_gene: TRBV11-2; j_gene: TRBJ1-2; d_gene: .; CDR3nt: TGTGCCAGCAGCTTAGGCCCAGGGACGAACTATGGCTACACCTTC; CDR3aa: CASSLGPGTNYGYTF
abundance: once; v_gene: TRBV27; j_gene: TRBJ1-4; d_gene: TRBD1; CDR3nt: TGTGCCAGCACACCAAACTTCCGGACAGGACGAGGCGAAAAACTGTTTTTT; CDR3aa: CASTPNFRTGRGEKLFF
abundance: .; v_gene: TRBV29-1; j_gene: TRBJ2-7; d_gene: .; CDR3nt: TGCAGCGCAAAGAGGGGTTACGAGCAGTACTTC; CDR3aa: CSAKRGYEQYF
abundance: .; v_gene: TRBV7-2; j_gene: TRBJ2-7; d_gene: TRBD1; CDR3nt: TGTGCCAGCAGCTTACAGGACAGGGGGGTCTACGAGCAGTACTTC; CDR3aa: CASSLQDRGVYEQYF
abundance: .; v_gene: TRBV5-4; j_gene: TRBJ2-1; d_gene: TRBD1; CDR3nt: TGTGCCAGCAGCTACAGGGGCGGGTACAATGAGCAGTTCTTC; CDR3aa: CASSYRGGYNEQFF